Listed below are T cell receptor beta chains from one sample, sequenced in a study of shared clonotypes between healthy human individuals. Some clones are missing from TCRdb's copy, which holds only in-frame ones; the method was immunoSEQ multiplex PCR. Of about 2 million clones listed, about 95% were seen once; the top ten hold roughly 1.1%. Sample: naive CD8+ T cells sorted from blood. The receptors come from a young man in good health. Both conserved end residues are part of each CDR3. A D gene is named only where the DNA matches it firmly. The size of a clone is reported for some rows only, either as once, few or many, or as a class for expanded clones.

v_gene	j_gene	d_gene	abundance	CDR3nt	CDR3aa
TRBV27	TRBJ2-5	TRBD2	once	TGTGCCAGCAGCTATATAACTTTCGGGGGGATCCAAGAGACCCAGTACTTC	CASSYITFGGIQETQYF
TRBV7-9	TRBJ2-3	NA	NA	TGTGCCAGCAGCTTTAATCCCACAGATACGCAGTATTTT	CASSFNPTDTQYF
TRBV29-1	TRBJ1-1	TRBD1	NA	TGCAGCGGCCGGGACAGCTACACTGAAGCTTTCTTT	CSGRDSYTEAFF
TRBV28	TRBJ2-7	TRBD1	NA	TGTGCCAGCAGTTCGACAGGGTTCGGGGAGCAGTACTTC	CASSSTGFGEQYF
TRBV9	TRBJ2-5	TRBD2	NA	TGTGCCAGCAGCGTCCTCGGGACTAGCGGACAAGAGACCCAGTACTTC	CASSVLGTSGQETQYF
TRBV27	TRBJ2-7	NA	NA	TGTGCCAGCAGTTTATTGGGGACCGCCATCTACGAGCAGTACTTC	CASSLLGTAIYEQYF
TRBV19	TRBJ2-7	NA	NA	TGTGCCAGTAGTATAGGGTGGAACCCTCTCTCCTACGAGCAGTACTTC	CASSIGWNPLSYEQYF
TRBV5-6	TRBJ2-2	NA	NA	TGTGCCAGCAGCCTTCTGATGGGGGCGAACACCGGGGAGCTGTTTTTT	CASSLLMGANTGELFF
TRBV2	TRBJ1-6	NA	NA	TGTGCCAGCAGTGAAGGGGGTTCACCCCTCCACTTT	CASSEGGSPLHF
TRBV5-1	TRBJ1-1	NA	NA	TGCGCCAGCAGCTTGGAGTTCGAGGCCGCCCGGGCTGAAGCTTTCTTT	CASSLEFEAARAEAFF
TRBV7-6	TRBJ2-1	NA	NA	TGTGCCAGCAGCCCGTTTATTTCGGGGGCCTACAATGAGCAGTTCTTC	CASSPFISGAYNEQFF
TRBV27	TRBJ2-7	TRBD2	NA	TGTGCCAGCAGTTTTTCCGGGACTAACTACGAGCAGTACTTC	CASSFSGTNYEQYF
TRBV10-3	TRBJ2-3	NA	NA	TGTGCCATCAGTGAAGTTTTAACGGGAGTGGATACGCAGTATTTT	CAISEVLTGVDTQYF
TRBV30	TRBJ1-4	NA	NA	TGTGCCTGGAGTCCGCCCTGGGGGGCGCGGGCTAATGAAAAACTGTTTTTT	CAWSPPWGARANEKLFF
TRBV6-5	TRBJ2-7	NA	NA	TGTGCCAGCAGTTACTCCGATCAATCCCCGAGCTACGAGCAGTACTTC	CASSYSDQSPSYEQYF
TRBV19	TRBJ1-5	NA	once	TGTGCCAGTAGTTATCCTCGTCAGCCCCAGCATTTT	CASSYPRQPQHF
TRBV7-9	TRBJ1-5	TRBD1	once	TGTGCCAGCAGCTTAGGAGGACAGGGAAGCAATCAGCCCCAGCATTTT	CASSLGGQGSNQPQHF
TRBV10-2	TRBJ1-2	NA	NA	TGCGCCAGCAGTGAGGTGCTAGCTAACTATGGCTACACCTTC	CASSEVLANYGYTF
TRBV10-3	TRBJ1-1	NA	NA	TGTGCCATCAGTGAGTCGAGGGCAAAGGGGAACACTGAAGCTTTCTTT	CAISESRAKGNTEAFF
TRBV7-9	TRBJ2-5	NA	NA	TGTGCCAGCAACCGGGACGGGGAGACCCAGTACTTC	CASNRDGETQYF
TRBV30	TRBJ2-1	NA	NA	TGTGCCTGGAGTGTAGGGGCCTCCAATGAGCAGTTCTTC	CAWSVGASNEQFF
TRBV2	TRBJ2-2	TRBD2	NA	TGTGCCAGCAGACTAGCGGGACTGGGGGAGCTGTTTTTT	CASRLAGLGELFF
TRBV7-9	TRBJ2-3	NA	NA	TGTGCCAGCAGCTTATCGGGGGCCGAGGGAGATACGCAGTATTTT	CASSLSGAEGDTQYF
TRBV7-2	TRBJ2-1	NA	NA	TGTGCCAGCAGCTTAGACGAGGTGGATGAGCAGTTCTTC	CASSLDEVDEQFF
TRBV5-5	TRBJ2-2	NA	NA	TGTGCCAGCAGCTTTCAAACGGAGGTTTACGCCGGGGAGCTGTTTTTT	CASSFQTEVYAGELFF
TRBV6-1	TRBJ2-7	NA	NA	TGTGCCAGCACCCTTCCCGGGAACGAGCAGTACTTC	CASTLPGNEQYF